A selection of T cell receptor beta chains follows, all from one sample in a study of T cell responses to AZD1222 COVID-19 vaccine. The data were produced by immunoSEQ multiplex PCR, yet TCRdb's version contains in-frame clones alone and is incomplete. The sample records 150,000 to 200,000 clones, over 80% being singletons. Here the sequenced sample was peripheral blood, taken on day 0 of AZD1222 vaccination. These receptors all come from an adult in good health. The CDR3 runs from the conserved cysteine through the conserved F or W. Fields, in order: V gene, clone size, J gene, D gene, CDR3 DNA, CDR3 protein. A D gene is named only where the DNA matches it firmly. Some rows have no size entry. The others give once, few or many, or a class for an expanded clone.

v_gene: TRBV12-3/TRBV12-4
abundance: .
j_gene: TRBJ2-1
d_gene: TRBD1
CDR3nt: TGTGCCAGCAGGGGGACAGGGGTTAATGAGCAGTTCTTC
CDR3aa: CASRGTGVNEQFF

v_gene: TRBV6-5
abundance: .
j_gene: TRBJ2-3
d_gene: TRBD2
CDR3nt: TGTGCCAGCATCGGCGGGGGGTCTAGCACAGATACGCAGTATTTT
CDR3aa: CASIGGGSSTDTQYF

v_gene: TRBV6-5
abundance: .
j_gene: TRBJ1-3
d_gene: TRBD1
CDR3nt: TGTGCCAGCAGTTACTCGAGGGACAGGGTTGGAAACACCATATATTTT
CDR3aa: CASSYSRDRVGNTIYF

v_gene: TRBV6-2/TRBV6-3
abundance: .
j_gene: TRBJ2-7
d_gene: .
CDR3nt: TGTGCCAGCAGCTCCTTGGGGGCGAACTCCTACGAGCAGTACTTC
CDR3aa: CASSSLGANSYEQYF

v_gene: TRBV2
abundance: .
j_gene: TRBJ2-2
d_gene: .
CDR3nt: TGTGCCAGCAGTTTCTCGAGGACAGGAGGGTCCGGGGAGCTGTTTTTT
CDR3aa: CASSFSRTGGSGELFF

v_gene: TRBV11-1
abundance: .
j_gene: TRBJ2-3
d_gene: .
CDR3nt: TGTGCCAGCAGCTTAGTAACCCCAGATACGCAGTATTTT
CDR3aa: CASSLVTPDTQYF

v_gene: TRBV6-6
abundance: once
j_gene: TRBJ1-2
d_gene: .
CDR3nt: TGTGCCAGCGGTCAGGGTGCGAGGTCATCCACCTTC
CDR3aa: CASGQGARSSTF

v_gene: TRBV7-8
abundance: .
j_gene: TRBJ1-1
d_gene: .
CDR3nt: TGTGCCAGCAGCCTACGTCCCACTGAAGCTTTCTTT
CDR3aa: CASSLRPTEAFF

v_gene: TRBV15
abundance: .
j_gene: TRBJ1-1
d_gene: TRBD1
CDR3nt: TGTGCCACCAGCAGAGGTGAGGGGGCGGTGAACACTGAAGCTTTCTTT
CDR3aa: CATSRGEGAVNTEAFF

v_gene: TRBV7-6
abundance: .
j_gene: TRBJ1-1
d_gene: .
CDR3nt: TGTGCCAGCAGCCGAGGGGGTACGAACACTGAAGCTTTCTTT
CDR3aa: CASSRGGTNTEAFF

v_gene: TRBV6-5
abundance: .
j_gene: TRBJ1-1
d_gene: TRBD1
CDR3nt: TGTGCCAGCAGTTACTATGGGACAGTTAACACTGAAGCTTTCTTT
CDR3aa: CASSYYGTVNTEAFF

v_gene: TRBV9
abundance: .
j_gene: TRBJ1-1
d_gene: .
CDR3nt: TGTGCCAGCAGCGTAGATGGTCTCGAGACTGAAGCTTTCTTT
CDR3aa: CASSVDGLETEAFF

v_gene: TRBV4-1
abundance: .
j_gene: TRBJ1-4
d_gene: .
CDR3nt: TGCGCCAGCAGCCTATCAGGGAGCGCTAATGAAAAACTGTTTTTT
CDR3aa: CASSLSGSANEKLFF

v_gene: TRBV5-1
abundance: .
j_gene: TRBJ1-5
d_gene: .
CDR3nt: TGCGCCAGCAGCTTGGAGGGTCAGCCCCAGCATTTT
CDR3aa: CASSLEGQPQHF

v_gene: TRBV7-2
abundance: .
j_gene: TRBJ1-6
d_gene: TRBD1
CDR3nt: TGTGCCAGCAGCCTCGACAGGGGTGTCCCAAATTCACCCCTCCACTTT
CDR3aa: CASSLDRGVPNSPLHF

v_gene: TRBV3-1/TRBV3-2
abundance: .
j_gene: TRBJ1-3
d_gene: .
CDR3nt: TGTGCCAGCAGCCCACTAAACGGCGCTGGAAACACCATATATTTT
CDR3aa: CASSPLNGAGNTIYF

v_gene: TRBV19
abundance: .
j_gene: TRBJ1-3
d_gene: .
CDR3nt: TGTGCCAGTGGGGGGGGCCTCTCTGGAAACACCATATATTTT
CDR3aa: CASGGGLSGNTIYF

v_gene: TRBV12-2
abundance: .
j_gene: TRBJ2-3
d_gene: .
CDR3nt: TGTGCAAGTCGCTCAGTCGACGGACAGTGTAGCACAGATACGCAGTATTTT
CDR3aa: CASRSVDGQCSTDTQYF

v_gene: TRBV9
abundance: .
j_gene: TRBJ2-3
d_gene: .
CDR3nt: TGTGCCAGCAGCGTAGAGGGAAGAGCTCTGAATACGCAGTATTTT
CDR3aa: CASSVEGRALNTQYF

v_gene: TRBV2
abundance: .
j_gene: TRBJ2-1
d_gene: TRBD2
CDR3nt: TGTGCCACCCCGGGCGGGGGAGAGGATGAGCAGTTCTTC
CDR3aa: CATPGGGEDEQFF

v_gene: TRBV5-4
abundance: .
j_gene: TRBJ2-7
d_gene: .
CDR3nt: TGTGCCAGCAGCTCAGACAGGACTGGCGAGCAGTACTTC
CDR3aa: CASSSDRTGEQYF

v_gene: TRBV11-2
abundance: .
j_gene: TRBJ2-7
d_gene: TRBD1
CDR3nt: TGTGCCAGCAGCACTTGGGACAGAGACTCCTACGAGCAGTACTTC
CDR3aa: CASSTWDRDSYEQYF

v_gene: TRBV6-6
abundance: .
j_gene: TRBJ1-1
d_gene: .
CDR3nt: TGTGCCAGCAGTCTAAGCCTTATCCCAGGGGCGAGGACTGAAGCTTTCTTT
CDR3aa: CASSLSLIPGARTEAFF

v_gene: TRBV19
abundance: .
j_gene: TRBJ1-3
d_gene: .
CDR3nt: TGTGCCAGTACAGGGGACTACTCTGGAAACACCATATATTTT
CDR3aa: CASTGDYSGNTIYF

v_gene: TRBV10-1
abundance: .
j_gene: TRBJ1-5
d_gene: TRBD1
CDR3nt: TGCGCCAGCAGTGAAGGAAAACAGGGGAGCAATCAGCCCCAGCATTTT
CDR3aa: CASSEGKQGSNQPQHF

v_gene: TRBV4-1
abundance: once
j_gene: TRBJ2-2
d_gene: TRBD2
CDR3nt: TGCGCCAGCAGCCAAGATCTGGCTAGCGGGGTGTACACCGGGGAGCTGTTTTTT
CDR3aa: CASSQDLASGVYTGELFF

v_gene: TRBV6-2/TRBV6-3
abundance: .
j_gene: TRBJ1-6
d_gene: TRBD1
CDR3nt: TGTGCCAGCAGTTACGTCGGACAGGGTTCACCCCTCCACTTT
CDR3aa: CASSYVGQGSPLHF

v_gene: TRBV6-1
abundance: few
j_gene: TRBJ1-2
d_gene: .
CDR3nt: TGTGCCAGCAGTGAATACCTACAACGAAACTATGGCTACACCTTC
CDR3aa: CASSEYLQRNYGYTF

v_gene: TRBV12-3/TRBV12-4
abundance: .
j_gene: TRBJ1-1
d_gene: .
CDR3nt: TGTGCCAGCAGTAGGAGGGCTGAAGCTTTCTTT
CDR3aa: CASSRRAEAFF

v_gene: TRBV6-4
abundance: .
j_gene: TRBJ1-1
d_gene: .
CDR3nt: TGTGCCAGCATTGCCACCCCGTACCCAGCTTTCTTT
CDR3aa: CASIATPYPAFF

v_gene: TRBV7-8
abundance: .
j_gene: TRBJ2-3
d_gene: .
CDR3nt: TGTGCCAGCAGCTTAGCCGATACGCAGTATTTT
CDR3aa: CASSLADTQYF

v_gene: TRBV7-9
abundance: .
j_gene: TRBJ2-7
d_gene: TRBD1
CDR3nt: TGTGCCAGCAGCGGACGGACAGGGGTGGCATTCTACGAGCAGTACTTC
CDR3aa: CASSGRTGVAFYEQYF

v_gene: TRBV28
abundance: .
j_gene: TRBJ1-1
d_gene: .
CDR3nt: TGTGCCAGCAGTTTGGGCTGGGCTGACACTGAAGCTTTCTTT
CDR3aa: CASSLGWADTEAFF

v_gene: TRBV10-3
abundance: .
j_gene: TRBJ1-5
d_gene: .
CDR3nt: TGTGCCATCAGTGACTCCACGGGAGGCAATCAGCCCCAGCATTTT
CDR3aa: CAISDSTGGNQPQHF

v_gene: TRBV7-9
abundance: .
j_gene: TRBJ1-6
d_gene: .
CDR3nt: TGTGCCAGCAGCTTAGAGGGCGCAGCAGGGTCACCCCTCCACTTT
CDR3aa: CASSLEGAAGSPLHF

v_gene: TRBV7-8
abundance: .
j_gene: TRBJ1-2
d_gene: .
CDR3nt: TGTGCCAGCAGCTTAGCCTTTGGCGGGGGCGGGTATGGCTACACCTTC
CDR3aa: CASSLAFGGGGYGYTF

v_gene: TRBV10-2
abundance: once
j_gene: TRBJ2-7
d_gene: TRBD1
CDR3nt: TGCGCCAGCAGGACACAGGGGACGTCTGGTTACGAGCAGTACTTC
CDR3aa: CASRTQGTSGYEQYF

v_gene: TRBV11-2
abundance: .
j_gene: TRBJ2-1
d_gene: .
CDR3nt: TGTGCCAGCAGCTTAGGCGGGACTGCGAATGAGCAGTTCTTC
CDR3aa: CASSLGGTANEQFF

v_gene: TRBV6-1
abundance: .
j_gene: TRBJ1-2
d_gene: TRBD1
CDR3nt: TGTGCCAGCAGTGAACGACAGGGTTCGATCTATGGCTACACCTTC
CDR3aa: CASSERQGSIYGYTF

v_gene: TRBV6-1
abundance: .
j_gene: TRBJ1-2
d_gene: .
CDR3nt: TGTGCCAGCAGTGAGGTGACTGGAGGTGGCTACACCTTC
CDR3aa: CASSEVTGGGYTF

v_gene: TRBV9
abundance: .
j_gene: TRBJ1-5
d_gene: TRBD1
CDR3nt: TGTGCCAGCAGCGAGGAGGGGGCAGCTCAGCCCCAGCATTTT
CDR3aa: CASSEEGAAQPQHF

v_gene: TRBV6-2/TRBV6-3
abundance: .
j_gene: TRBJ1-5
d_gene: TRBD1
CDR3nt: TGTGCCAGCAGTTACTGGGACAGGGTCGACCTGGGGCCCCAGCATTTT
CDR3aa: CASSYWDRVDLGPQHF

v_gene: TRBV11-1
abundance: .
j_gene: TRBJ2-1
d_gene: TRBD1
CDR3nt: TGTGCCAGCAGCTTAGCGGCCGGGACAGGCCCACGCGGAGAGCAGTTCTTC
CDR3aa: CASSLAAGTGPRGEQFF

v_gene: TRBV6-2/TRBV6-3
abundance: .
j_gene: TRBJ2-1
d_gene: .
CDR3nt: TGTGCCAGCAGTTCCCTGGGTGAGCAGTTCTTC
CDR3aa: CASSSLGEQFF

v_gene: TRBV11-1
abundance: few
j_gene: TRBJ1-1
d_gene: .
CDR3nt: TGTGCCAGCAGCCCCCCCGGGAGGAACACTGAAGCTTTCTTT
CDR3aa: CASSPPGRNTEAFF

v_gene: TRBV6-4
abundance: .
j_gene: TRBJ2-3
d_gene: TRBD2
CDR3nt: TGTGCCAGCGTGTTCAGCGGGGCAATCACAGATACGCAGTATTTT
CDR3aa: CASVFSGAITDTQYF

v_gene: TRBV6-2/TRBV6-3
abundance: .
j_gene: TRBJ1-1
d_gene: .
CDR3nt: TGTGCCAGCAGTTACGAGACAGGCCTTATGAACACTGAAGCTTTCTTT
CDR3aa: CASSYETGLMNTEAFF

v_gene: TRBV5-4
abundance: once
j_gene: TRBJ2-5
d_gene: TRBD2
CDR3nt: TGTGCCAGCAGCCCGGCCGGGACTAGGAGGGAGACCCAGTACTTC
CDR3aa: CASSPAGTRRETQYF

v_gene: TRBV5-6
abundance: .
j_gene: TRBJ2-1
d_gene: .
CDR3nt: TGTGCCAGCAGCCCCGGGAACAATGAGCAGTTCTTC
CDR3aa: CASSPGNNEQFF

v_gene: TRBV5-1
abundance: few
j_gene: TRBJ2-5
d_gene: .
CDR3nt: TGCGCCAGCAGCTACCTGACCGCGGGGGAGACCCAGTACTTC
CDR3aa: CASSYLTAGETQYF

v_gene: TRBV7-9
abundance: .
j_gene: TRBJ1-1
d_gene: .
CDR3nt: TGTGCCAGCAGCTTACAGGGTTCGAACACTGAAGCTTTCTTT
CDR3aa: CASSLQGSNTEAFF

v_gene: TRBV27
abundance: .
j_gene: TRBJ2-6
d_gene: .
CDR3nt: TGTGCCAGCAGGTCGAGAGGGGCCAACGTCCTGACTTTC
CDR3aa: CASRSRGANVLTF

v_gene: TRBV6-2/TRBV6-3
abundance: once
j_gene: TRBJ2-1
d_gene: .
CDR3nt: TGTGCCAGCCGCCCCGGGACCTCCTACAATGAGCAGTTCTTC
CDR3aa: CASRPGTSYNEQFF

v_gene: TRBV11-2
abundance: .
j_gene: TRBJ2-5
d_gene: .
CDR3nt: TGTGCCAGCAGGCGGATCGGGGGAGAGACCCAGTACTTC
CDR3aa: CASRRIGGETQYF

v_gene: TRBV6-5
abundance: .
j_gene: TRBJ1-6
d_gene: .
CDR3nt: TGTGCCAGCACCCAGGGAGGGGGTAATTCACCCCTCCACTTT
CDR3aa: CASTQGGGNSPLHF

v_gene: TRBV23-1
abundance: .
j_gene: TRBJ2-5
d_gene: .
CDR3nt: TGCGCCAGCAGCCCCGGGTCGGAGACCCAGTACTTC
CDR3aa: CASSPGSETQYF

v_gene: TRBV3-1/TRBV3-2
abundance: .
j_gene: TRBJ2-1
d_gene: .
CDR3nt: TGTGCCAGCAGCCTCAGAGGCAGCAATGAGCAGTTCTTC
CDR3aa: CASSLRGSNEQFF

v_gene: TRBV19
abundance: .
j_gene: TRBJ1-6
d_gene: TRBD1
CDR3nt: TGTGCCAGTAGTTTCCCCGGGACAGTTAATTCACCCCTCCACTTT
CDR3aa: CASSFPGTVNSPLHF

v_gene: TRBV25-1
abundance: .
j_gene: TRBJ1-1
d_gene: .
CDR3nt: TGTGCCAGCAGTGGTCCGATCGAGAACACTGAAGCTTTCTTT
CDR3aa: CASSGPIENTEAFF